A selection of T cell receptor beta chains follows, all from one sample in a study of cytomegalovirus exposure and HLA in healthy donors. The data were produced by immunoSEQ multiplex PCR, yet TCRdb's version contains in-frame clones alone and is incomplete. The data contain 85,000 to 90,000 clones, approximately 76% of them singletons. The sequencing sample was made of PBMCs. Source of these receptors: a man aged 30 to 45 in good health and CMV-seropositive. The CDR3 runs from the conserved cysteine through the conserved F or W. Fields, in order: J gene, V gene, CDR3 length, CDR3 protein.

j_gene: TRBJ1-1
v_gene: TRBV5-1
len: 14
CDR3aa: CASSPRGPGTEAFF

j_gene: TRBJ2-2
v_gene: TRBV9
len: 15
CDR3aa: CASSVQTGPTGELFF

j_gene: TRBJ2-3
v_gene: TRBV20-1
len: 11
CDR3aa: CSASQSDTQYF

j_gene: TRBJ2-3
v_gene: TRBV18
len: 14
CDR3aa: CASSGQATTDTQYF

j_gene: NA
v_gene: TRBV2
len: 16
CDR3aa: CASSETAAGRKYEQYF

j_gene: TRBJ1-5
v_gene: TRBV28
len: 15
CDR3aa: CASSGLGGSNQPQHF

j_gene: TRBJ1-5
v_gene: TRBV6-5
len: 14
CDR3aa: CASRRSGGEIPQHF

j_gene: TRBJ2-4
v_gene: TRBV7-8
len: 16
CDR3aa: CASSLGPSGGKNIQYF

j_gene: TRBJ2-7
v_gene: TRBV7-9
len: 17
CDR3aa: CASSLANNIARSYEQYF

j_gene: TRBJ2-3
v_gene: TRBV5-1
len: 16
CDR3aa: CASSLEPSGGTESQYF

j_gene: TRBJ1-1
v_gene: TRBV4-1
len: 15
CDR3aa: CASSQAGGRRTEAFF

j_gene: TRBJ2-3
v_gene: TRBV4-3
len: 18
CDR3aa: CASSHYPTGGASTDTQYF

j_gene: TRBJ1-1
v_gene: TRBV4-1
len: 13
CDR3aa: CASSPSGGTEAFF

j_gene: TRBJ2-1
v_gene: TRBV29-1
len: 11
CDR3aa: CSVQRRSEQFF

j_gene: TRBJ2-7
v_gene: TRBV7-7
len: 13
CDR3aa: CASSRGQGYEQYF

j_gene: TRBJ2-4
v_gene: TRBV28
len: 17
CDR3aa: CASSPEGLSLAKNIQYF

j_gene: TRBJ1-2
v_gene: TRBV2
len: 15
CDR3aa: CASGASGGAVYGYTF

j_gene: TRBJ1-5
v_gene: TRBV7-2
len: 12
CDR3aa: CASSLGVQPQHF

j_gene: TRBJ2-1
v_gene: TRBV6-4
len: 15
CDR3aa: CASSEYPDRADEQFF

j_gene: TRBJ2-7
v_gene: TRBV9
len: 13
CDR3aa: CASTRGDTYEQYF

j_gene: TRBJ1-1
v_gene: TRBV2
len: 14
CDR3aa: CATTKDRGLSEAFF

j_gene: TRBJ2-4
v_gene: TRBV10-3
len: 18
CDR3aa: CAISESVASGTTKNIQYF

j_gene: TRBJ1-5
v_gene: TRBV30
len: 15
CDR3aa: CAWSAGIHSNQPQHF

j_gene: TRBJ1-2
v_gene: TRBV2
len: 15
CDR3aa: CASSEADRGLDGYTF

j_gene: TRBJ1-4
v_gene: TRBV28
len: 14
CDR3aa: CASSSWGEGEKLFF

j_gene: TRBJ2-3
v_gene: TRBV7-3
len: 14
CDR3aa: CASSLEGQGDTQYF

j_gene: TRBJ2-5
v_gene: TRBV5-1
len: 18
CDR3aa: CASSLDRGLRGAPRTQYF

j_gene: TRBJ2-1
v_gene: TRBV7-8
len: 16
CDR3aa: CASSPMGGLSYNEQFF

j_gene: TRBJ2-2
v_gene: TRBV28
len: 14
CDR3aa: CASTSGLRTGELFF

j_gene: TRBJ2-2
v_gene: TRBV4-3
len: 18
CDR3aa: CASSPTLAGAENTGELFF

j_gene: TRBJ2-1
v_gene: TRBV6-4
len: 15
CDR3aa: CASRPTGGGGDEQFF

j_gene: TRBJ2-1
v_gene: TRBV7-7
len: 14
CDR3aa: CASSLAYRDNEQFF

j_gene: TRBJ2-4
v_gene: TRBV5-4
len: 16
CDR3aa: CASSLALAGGRNIQYF

j_gene: TRBJ1-1
v_gene: TRBV13
len: 13
CDR3aa: CASSLGLGQLGFF

j_gene: TRBJ2-2
v_gene: TRBV25-1
len: 13
CDR3aa: CASSANNRGELFF

j_gene: TRBJ1-4
v_gene: TRBV6-5
len: 15
CDR3aa: CASRTDRARNEKLFF

j_gene: TRBJ2-1
v_gene: TRBV5-4
len: 14
CDR3aa: CASSRDQGPNEQFF

j_gene: TRBJ2-5
v_gene: TRBV30
len: 13
CDR3aa: CAWSPIRQQTQYF

j_gene: TRBJ1-5
v_gene: TRBV27
len: 18
CDR3aa: CASSLSAQGVVSNQPQHF

j_gene: TRBJ1-4
v_gene: TRBV27
len: 17
CDR3aa: CASSNSGFGTTNEKLFF

j_gene: TRBJ2-2
v_gene: TRBV2
len: 13
CDR3aa: CASSIRGAGELFF

j_gene: TRBJ2-5
v_gene: TRBV29-1
len: 13
CDR3aa: CSVSRGWQETQYF

j_gene: TRBJ2-7
v_gene: TRBV6-1
len: 15
CDR3aa: CASSEAGTGSGEQYF

j_gene: TRBJ2-1
v_gene: TRBV6-1
len: 12
CDR3aa: CASSPQYNEQFF

j_gene: TRBJ2-7
v_gene: TRBV5-1
len: 14
CDR3aa: CASSIRDNSYEQYF

j_gene: TRBJ1-1
v_gene: TRBV7-2
len: 14
CDR3aa: CASSPRGRGDEAFF